The 5 T cell receptor beta chains below all came from one sample that was sequenced in a study of blood T cell repertoires in COVID-19. Measured with immunoSEQ multiplex PCR; TCRdb has only the in-frame clones, and not every one. The table lists roughly 150,000 clones, approximately 82% of them singletons, with 10% to 15% in the top ten. The sample taken for sequencing was peripheral blood. The receptor source for this set is a man between 65 and 85 years old who had recovered from COVID-19.

V usage is TRBV28 and J usage is TRBJ2-3; 7 bases are a match to TRBD1. The V gene's germline CDR1 is MDHEN and CDR2 SYDVKM. CDR3 length: 14 amino acids. J was trimmed by 7 bases and V by 6 bases; bases with no gene match: 10. This CDR3 reads CASSVQGTKNTQYF. The CDR3 DNA reads as TGTGCCAGCAGCGTACAGGGGACGAAAAATACGCAGTATTTT.

As concerns this clone: As the CDR3 is not closed by the conserved phenylalanine or tryptophan, this likely results from a read error. V and J are TRBV9 and TRBJ2-2; the match to TRBD2 covers 8 bases. V lost 0 bases and J lost 5; bases outside the gene matches: 3. The CDR3 has 15 amino acids. Germline V gene sequence: CDR1 SGDLS, CDR2 YYNGEE. CDR3 residues: CASSVVSGATGELFL. Here the CDR3 DNA reads TGTGCCAGCAGCGTAGTTAGCGGGGCTACCGGGGAGCTGTTTCTT.

The rearrangement uses TRBV10-1 and TRBJ2-7; 8 bases agree with TRBD1. The V segment lost 2 bases and the J segment 2 bases; nucleotides outside the gene matches: 2. The CDR3 is made up of 14 amino acids. CDR1 is WNHNN, CDR2 SYGVQD, per germline (reference sequence). DNA for the CDR3: TGCGCCAGCAGTGAGGGACAGGGAACCTACGAGCAGTACTTC. Its protein product is CASSEGQGTYEQYF.

V and J are TRBV18 and TRBJ1-1, with 8 positions matching TRBD1. Germline V gene data show CDR1 as KGHSH and CDR2 as LQKENI. The CDR3 is 18 amino acids. V shed 1 base and J 3 bases; nucleotides not matched to a gene: 13. The DNA for the CDR3 is TGTGCCAGCTCACCACGGTTTGACTCAGGGGGCGTGGACACTGAAGCTTTCTTT. This translates into CASSPRFDSGGVDTEAFF.

The chain employs TRBV2 and TRBJ1-1; 7 bases map to TRBD1. CDR1 is SNHLY, CDR2 FYNNEI, per germline. V lost 2 bases to trimming and J lost 1 base; unmatched junction nucleotides: 10. This CDR3 contains 17 residues. DNA for the CDR3: TGTGCCAGCAGTGAATCGGCCCGCTACAGGGGGAACACTGAAGCTTTCTTT. This codes for CASSESARYRGNTEAFF.